The clone carrying this TCR delta chain was recorded many times. With a far larger clone one base away, a read error is the likely cause. Other DNA sequences of this sample code for an identical CDR3. This record comes from a study of gamma-delta chains in newborns, infants, children. Study-level information: Innate gammadelta T cells reportedly expand polyclonally right after birth, driven by microbial exposure, per the title.

TCRdb re-identified clones in the reads via CATT. The table shows approximately 4,000 delta-chain clones, with over 2% occurring only once. The CDR3 runs 17 residues. The germline gives CDR1 GEAIGNYY, CDR2 EKD. The receptor was isolated from a child who was a newborn, infant or young child, either healthy, febrile or measles-vaccinated (not recorded which). V gene TRDV2 combines with J gene TRDJ3, with TRDD3 matching 9 bases. Sequences were obtained from blood. This CDR3 reads CACDTKGIRRDTRQMFF. In DNA, the CDR3 is TGTGCCTGCGACACCAAGGGGATACGAAGGGACACCCGACAGATGTTTTTC.